This entry lists 15 T cell receptor beta chains sequenced from one sample in a study of preoperative IRX-2 immunotherapy in early breast cancer. TCRdb keeps only in-frame clones here, not all; method: immunoSEQ multiplex PCR. The sample lists 40,000 to 50,000 clones, around three quarters occurring once. Treatment in this sample: preoperative locoregional IRX-2 cytokine immunotherapy. The sample consisted of tumor tissue, taken after IRX-2 immunotherapy. The receptor set was obtained from a human donor with breast cancer.

This clone was found a few times. The junction shows a germline mismatch at one end, possibly a read error. V usage is TRBV6-8 and J usage is TRBJ1-1; D is uncertain. The CDR3 covers 12 residues. Germline CDR1 reads MNHGY; CDR2 reads SAAAGT. The CDR3 DNA reads TGTGCCATCAGTGGGATGAACACTGAAGCTTTCTTT. This codes for CAISGMNTEAFF.

The V call is TRBV6-8, the J call TRBJ1-2, with D possibly being TRBD1 (5 bases). V lost 0 bases to trimming and J lost 4 bases, with 6 bases between them. The CDR3 has 13 amino acids. Germline CDR1 is MNHGY and CDR2 is SAAAGT. CDR3: CASSYSGGYGYTF. CDR3 sequence (DNA): TGTGCCAGCAGTTACTCGGGGGGCTATGGCTACACCTTC.

This clone was recorded only once. V usage is TRBV29-1 and J usage is TRBJ2-5, with D maybe TRBD1 (5 bases). The germline V gene encodes CDR1 SQVTM and CDR2 ANQGSEA. The V gene lost 8 bases and the J gene lost 4 bases, with 14 bases spanning the gap. This CDR3 has 12 residues. CDR3 amino acids: CSIRRVGETQYF. In DNA form, the CDR3 reads TGCAGCATACGCAGGGTTGGAGAGACCCAGTACTTC.

V usage is TRBV7-8 and J usage is TRBJ2-2; D is unresolved. Trimming pared 5 bases from V and 1 base from J, leaving 20 bases between. The CDR3 length is 18 residues. Per germline, CDR1 SGHVS and CDR2 FQNEAQ. Here the CDR3 DNA reads TGTGCCAGCAGCCAAGATATGGGCTCCAAAATGAACACCGGGGAGCTGTTTTTT. It translates to CASSQDMGSKMNTGELFF.

V gene TRBV11-3 combines with J gene TRBJ1-1; 10 positions agree with TRBD1. The V segment lost 5 bases and the J segment 3 bases; nucleotides outside the gene matches: 6. The CDR3 has 15 residues. Germline CDR1 reads SGHNT; CDR2 reads YENEEA. The DNA of the CDR3 is TGTGCCAGCAGCCTACGGACAGGGGGGCACACTGAAGCTTTCTTT. This encodes CASSLRTGGHTEAFF.

This clone was counted a few times. This chain uses TRBV15 with TRBJ1-4; D gene ambiguous. This CDR3 contains 14 residues. CDR1 is LNHNV and CDR2 is YYDKDF in the germline V gene (reference sequence). V was cut by 1 base and J by 6 bases, with 9 bases left in between. CDR3 DNA: TGTGCCACCAGCAGAGTGCGCCAGGATGAAAAACTGTTTTTT. This encodes CATSRVRQDEKLFF.

This clone was counted between two and nine times. V gene TRBV29-1 combines with J gene TRBJ1-4; TRBD1 matches at 9 bases. The CDR3 loop spans 13 amino acids. The J segment lost 8 bases and the V segment lost 7 bases, leaving 8 bases of the junction unmatched. The germline gives CDR1 SQVTM, CDR2 ANQGSEA. In DNA, the CDR3 is TGCAGCGCCACGACAGGGGGAGGCGAAAAACTGTTTTTT. Its translation: CSATTGGGEKLFF. The variable domain in full, with the rest retrieved from reference TRBV29-1 and TRBJ1-4, is SAVISQKPSRDICQRGTSLTIQCQVDSQVTMMFWYRQQPGQSLTLIATANQGSEATYESGFVIDKFPISRPNLTFSTLTVSNMSPEDSSIYLCSATTGGGEKLFFGSGTQLSVL.

The V gene is TRBV9, the J gene TRBJ2-7; D might be TRBD2 (6 bases). V was shortened by 7 bases and J by 6 bases, with 20 bases between the two germline ends. CDR1 is SGDLS, CDR2 YYNGEE, per germline. The CDR3 totals 14 residues. CDR3: CASARDSGLGEQYF. The CDR3 bases are TGTGCCAGCGCACGGGACTCGGGTCTAGGCGAGCAGTACTTC.

The V call is TRBV7-7, the J call TRBJ1-3; the D gene is possibly TRBD1 (6 bases). Germline assignment: CDR1 SSHAT and CDR2 FNYEAQ (reference sequence). V lost 5 bases to trimming and J lost 0 bases, with 14 bases between them. The CDR3 extends over 16 amino acids. The CDR3 protein is CASSRDLGGSGNTIYF. The CDR3 nucleotides are TGTGCCAGCAGCCGGGACCTAGGGGGCTCTGGAAACACCATATATTTT.

This rearrangement joins TRBV10-2 to TRBJ2-3, with D unclear. CDR1 and CDR2 (germline): WSHSY, SAAADI. This CDR3 region has 12 residues. V shed 3 bases and J shed 2 bases, with 3 bases lying between them. CDR3 DNA: TGCGCCAGCAGTGATAACACAGATACGCAGTATTTT. Its translation: CASSDNTDTQYF.

The chain couples TRBV6-8 to TRBJ2-3; 8 nucleotides match TRBD1. Germline values: CDR1 MNHGY, CDR2 SAAAGT. V lost 10 bases to trimming and J lost 4 bases; unmatched junction nucleotides: 7. The CDR3 length is 13 residues. CDR3 sequence: CATLTGDPDTQYF. For the CDR3, the DNA is TGTGCCACCCTGACAGGGGACCCAGATACGCAGTATTTT.

This chain connects TRBV30 to TRBJ2-7, with D uncertain. CDR1 is GTSNPN, CDR2 SVGIG, per germline (reference sequence). Between the trimmed V and J ends, which lost 0 bases and 5 bases, there was a span of 11 bases. The CDR3 contains 13 residues. This CDR3 reads CAWSVLRVHEQYF. The CDR3 region has the DNA TGTGCCTGGAGTGTACTAAGAGTTCACGAGCAGTACTTC.

This clone has more than one count but fewer than ten. The V gene is TRBV7-1, the J gene TRBJ1-4; D unclear. TRBV7-1 is an open reading frame whose function is uncertain. The CDR3 extends over 15 amino acids. The V and J ends lost 5 bases and 4 bases respectively, with 14 bases between them. CDR3 residues: CASSRLGGYNEKLFF. The CDR3 DNA follows: TGTGCCAGCAGCCGATTGGGAGGGTATAATGAAAAACTGTTTTTT.

This chain joins TRBV6-8 and TRBJ2-3; the match to TRBD2 covers 12 bases. Germline lookup yields CDR1 MNHGY and CDR2 SAAAGT. This CDR3 comprises 16 residues. The V gene end was trimmed by 5 bases and the J gene end by 1 base; junction bases not matched to a gene: 4. The DNA of the CDR3 is TGTGCCAGCAGTCCGACTAGCGGGGGTCGCACAGATACGCAGTATTTT. It is translated as CASSPTSGGRTDTQYF.

The sample holds a few counts of this clone. The same CDR3 is also encoded by other DNA sequences in this sample. The genes are TRBV6-8 and TRBJ1-4, with D uncertain. The CDR3 loop spans 13 amino acids. Germline lookup yields CDR1 MNHGY and CDR2 SAAAGT. The V and J ends lost 6 bases and 1 base respectively, with 6 bases between them. The CDR3 protein is CASRGGTNEKLFF. In DNA form, the CDR3 reads TGTGCCAGCAGAGGAGGAACTAATGAAAAACTGTTTTTT.